This TCR beta chain originates from a study of blood T cell repertoires in COVID-19 (dated by TCRdb to 2020 to 2021). Context from the whole study: The collaborator samples originated in the United States, Italy and Spain and spanned the acute and convalescent phases of COVID-19. Subjects who had been exposed to COVID-19, were actively infected with it, or had recovered from it provided the deeply sampled blood TCRbeta repertoires that made up the dataset. The material from the prospective study consisted of cDNA or gDNA derived from T cells, B-cell-depleted T cells, or PBMCs. The samples were drawn from two sources: the first 160 participants of the ongoing ImmuneRACE study, and about 1,300 subjects contributed by 6 global collaborators. The repertoires were made available in a free public database intended to serve as a resource for research on the immune response to SARS-CoV-2. HLA class I and class II types, where available, came from metadata supplied by the sample provider rather than from assay-based typing. Nearly every sample came with metadata listing a de-identified subject ID, COVID-19 status, age in years and sex.

What the work shows at the level of the full study, not this receptor alone: The amount of clinical and demographic metadata varied by source and participant and was provided uncurated.

The collaborating institutions used their own protocols to collect whole blood in K2EDTA tubes. For TCRbeta analysis, collaborators shipped samples as frozen whole blood, isolated PBMCs, or DNA extracted from either of those sample types. TCRbeta CDR3 regions were amplified from genomic DNA using the immunoSEQ Assay, a bias-controlled multiplex PCR. The original pipeline was this. The number of nucleated cells in each sample was estimated from the amplification of reference gene primers within the assay. To quantify the absolute abundance of each unique TCRbeta CDR3 rearrangement, sequence reads were collapsed and filtered. For each sample, productive Simpson clonality was calculated as the square root of Simpson's diversity index over productive rearrangements. This is the immuneACCESS table as TCRdb keeps it, with only in-frame sequences that have V and J called. A part of the clones is gone; compared with another copy, unresolved V genes explain less than half, and the rest is unexplained. That table furnishes V, J and clone size, whereas the DNA furnished D and trimming. This sample is represented by around 78,000 clones; 75% to 90% of them were singletons. About 26% of the sample belongs to the ten largest clones.

From a lookup of the germline V gene, CDR1 and CDR2 are SGHVS and FQNEAQ. The V end loses 0 bases and the J end loses 2 bases, and a stretch of 12 bases separates them. Including cysteine and phenylalanine, the CDR3 has 16 amino acids. The kept DNA is CDR3 alone, 48 bases in frame from the first base. Notes on this clone: Its antigen is not yet known. The input lacks base qualities; no much larger clone sits a single base away.

This sequence was found in a man aged 50-59 years with active or convalescent COVID-19. The sequencing sample was made of peripheral blood. The chain couples TRBV7-8 to TRBJ2-3; the D gene is unclear. The DNA sequence is as follows: TGTGCCAGCAGCTTAGCAACTGGGCTTCCCACAGATACGCAGTATTTT. It codes for CASSLATGLPTDTQYF.